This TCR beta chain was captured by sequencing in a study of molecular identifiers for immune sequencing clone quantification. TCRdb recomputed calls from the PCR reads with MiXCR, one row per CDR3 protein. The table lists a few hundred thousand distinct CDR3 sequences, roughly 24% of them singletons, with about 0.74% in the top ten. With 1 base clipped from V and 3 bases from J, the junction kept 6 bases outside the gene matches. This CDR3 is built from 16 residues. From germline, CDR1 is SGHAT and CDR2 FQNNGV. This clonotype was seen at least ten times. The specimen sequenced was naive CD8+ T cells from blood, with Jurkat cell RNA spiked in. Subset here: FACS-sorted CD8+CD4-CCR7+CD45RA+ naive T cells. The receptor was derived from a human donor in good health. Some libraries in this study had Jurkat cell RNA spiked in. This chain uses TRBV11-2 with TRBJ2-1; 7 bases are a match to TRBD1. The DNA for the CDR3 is TGTGCCAGCAGCTTAGCAGGGACAGCTCACTACAATGAGCAGTTCTTC. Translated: CASSLAGTAHYNEQFF.